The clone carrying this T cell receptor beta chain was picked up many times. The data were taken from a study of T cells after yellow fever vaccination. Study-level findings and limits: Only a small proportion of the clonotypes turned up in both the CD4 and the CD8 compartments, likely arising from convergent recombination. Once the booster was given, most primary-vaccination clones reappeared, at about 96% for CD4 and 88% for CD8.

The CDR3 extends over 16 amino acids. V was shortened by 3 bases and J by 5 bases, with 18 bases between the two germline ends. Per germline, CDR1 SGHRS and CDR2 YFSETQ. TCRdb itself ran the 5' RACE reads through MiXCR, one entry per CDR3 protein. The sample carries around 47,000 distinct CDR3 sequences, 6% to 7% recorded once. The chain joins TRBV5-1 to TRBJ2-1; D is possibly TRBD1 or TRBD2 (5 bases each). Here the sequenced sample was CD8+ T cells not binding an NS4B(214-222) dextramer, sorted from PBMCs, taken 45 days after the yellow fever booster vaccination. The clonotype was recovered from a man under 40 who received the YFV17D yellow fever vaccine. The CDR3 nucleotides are TGCGCCAGCAGCTGGTTCAGCCTCGGGGACGACAATGAGCAGTTCTTC. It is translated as CASSWFSLGDDNEQFF.